This TCR beta chain derives from a study of OX40 agonist ivuxolimab in advanced cancers. Whole-study context: Patients' therapy was ivuxolimab, an antibody that acts as an agonist of OX40 (CD134). Each patient was given ivuxolimab into a vein every 2 weeks, at 0.01 to 10 mg/kg.

Produced via immunoSEQ multiplex PCR; TCRdb's table is partial and in-frame only. The sample contains more than 65,000 clones, under 95% of which appear only once. CDR1 LGHNT and CDR2 FRNRAP come from the germline V gene. V shed 1 base, J shed 4 bases, and the junction held 6 bases outside the gene matches. The length of the CDR3 is 17 residues. The investigators sampled blood at baseline, at cycle 4 day 1, and at cycle 7 day 1. The source was CD4+ or CD8+ T cells sorted from blood, collected in a trial of the OX40 agonist ivuxolimab. This receptor was identified in an adult with an advanced solid tumor such as melanoma, head and neck, liver or kidney cancer. The rearrangement links TRBV12-5 to TRBJ2-3; 12 positions match TRBD2. CDR3 bases: TGTGCTAGTGGTTTGGCGACTAGCGGGAGATTCCCAGATACGCAGTATTTT. It codes for CASGLATSGRFPDTQYF.